This T cell receptor beta chain was documented in a study of breast tumors, draining lymph nodes, adjacent tissues. Breast cancer patients provided tissue from their axillary draining lymph nodes. TCRdb redid the calling of the multiplex PCR reads with MiXCR, one entry per CDR3 protein. The data show 150,000 to 200,000 distinct CDR3 sequences, 33% seen once. This clonotype appeared once. The antigen is undetermined. The CDR3 is 15 residues long. Germline V gene lookup returns CDR1 SGHTA and CDR2 FQGTGA. The J segment lost 8 bases and the V segment lost 6 bases, leaving 11 bases of the junction unmatched. Study results and caveats: Compared with lymph nodes, tumors were less diverse; compared with nontumor tissue, more. That most tumor T cells come from lymph nodes remained unproven. Findings are consistent with lymph node origin and intratumoral expansion of most tumor T cells. Compared with basal-like, luminal-like tumors shared significantly more repertoire with nontumor tissue.

The gene calls are TRBV7-3 and TRBJ2-1; 9 nucleotides agree with TRBD2. The sample consisted of axillary lymph node tissue. The TCR sequence derives from a female donor with breast cancer. Some clones in this sample may be carry-over from other donors' samples. CDR3 coding DNA: TGTGCCAGCAGTTTCCTAGGACTAGCGAAGGATGAGCAGTTCTTC. Protein sequence: CASSFLGLAKDEQFF.